The 6 T cell receptor beta chains below were found in one sample sequenced in a study of blood T cell repertoires in COVID-19. Clones were sequenced by immunoSEQ multiplex PCR, and TCRdb holds only the in-frame ones, with some missing. The sample contains tens of thousands of clones, 82% of which appear only once. The sequenced material came from peripheral blood. These receptors all come from an elderly woman with acute or convalescent COVID-19.

The chain employs TRBV2 and TRBJ1-3; no clear D gene. The CDR3 length is 14 residues. Trimming left V 4 bases short and J 0 bases short, with 7 bases between. CDR1 and CDR2 (germline): SNHLY, FYNNEI. The CDR3 sequence: CASSGGRSGNTIYF. The CDR3 DNA reads TGTGCCAGCAGTGGCGGGCGCTCTGGAAACACCATATATTTT.

The chain is built from TRBV5-6 and TRBJ2-7, with D perhaps matching TRBD2 (7 bases). This CDR3 comprises 14 residues. Germline V gives CDR1 SGHDT, CDR2 YYEEEE. Trimming cost V 3 bases and J 4 bases, with 14 bases left between them. The DNA for the CDR3 is TGTGCCAGCAGCTCCCTACAGGGAGGGTACGAGCAGTACTTC. This gives the protein CASSSLQGGYEQYF. Variable domain in full (rest from reference TRBV5-6 and TRBJ2-7): DAGVTQSPTHLIKTRGQQVTLRCSPKSGHDTVSWYQQALGQGPQFIFQYYEEEERQRGNFPDRFSGHQFPNYSSELNVNALLLGDSALYLCASSSLQGGYEQYFGPGTRLTVT.

This clone was picked up a small number of times. The chain recombines TRBV19 with TRBJ1-1; D may be TRBD1 (5 bases). Germline V CDR1 and CDR2: LNHDA, SQIVND (reference sequence). This CDR3 has 13 residues. Trimming shortened V by 3 bases and J by 1 base, and 6 bases separated the two germline ends. The DNA for the CDR3 is TGTGCCAGTAGTATCGACAGGAACACTGAAGCTTTCTTT. It yields the protein CASSIDRNTEAFF.

This clone has just one count. The V gene is TRBV4-1, the J gene TRBJ1-2; possibly TRBD1 for D (5 bases). This CDR3 is 12 amino acids long. Between the trimmed V and J ends, which lost 3 bases and 7 bases, there was a span of 9 bases. CDR1 is MGHRA, CDR2 YSYEKL, per germline. The CDR3, as DNA: TGCGCCAGCAGCCAGCAGGGAGGTGGCTACACCTTC. This codes for CASSQQGGGYTF.

J is TRBJ2-5 and V is TRBV19; 8 nucleotides align to TRBD2. The CDR3 is made up of 13 amino acids. The V gene end was trimmed by 8 bases and the J gene end by 5 bases; junction bases not matched to a gene: 7. CDR1 is LNHDA, CDR2 SQIVND, per germline (reference sequence). The CDR3 loop is CASSGGRGETQYF. DNA of the CDR3: TGTGCCAGTTCGGGGGGGCGTGGGGAGACCCAGTACTTC.

This chain connects TRBV28 to TRBJ2-2, with 8 bases matching TRBD1. The CDR3 has 15 residues. Germline CDR1 is MDHEN and CDR2 is SYDVKM. V was pared by 8 bases and J by 1 base, with 6 bases of the junction left unmatched. CDR3 DNA: TGTGCCAGCCGGTTGGGGACAGGGAACACCGGGGAGCTGTTTTTT. Its translation is CASRLGTGNTGELFF.